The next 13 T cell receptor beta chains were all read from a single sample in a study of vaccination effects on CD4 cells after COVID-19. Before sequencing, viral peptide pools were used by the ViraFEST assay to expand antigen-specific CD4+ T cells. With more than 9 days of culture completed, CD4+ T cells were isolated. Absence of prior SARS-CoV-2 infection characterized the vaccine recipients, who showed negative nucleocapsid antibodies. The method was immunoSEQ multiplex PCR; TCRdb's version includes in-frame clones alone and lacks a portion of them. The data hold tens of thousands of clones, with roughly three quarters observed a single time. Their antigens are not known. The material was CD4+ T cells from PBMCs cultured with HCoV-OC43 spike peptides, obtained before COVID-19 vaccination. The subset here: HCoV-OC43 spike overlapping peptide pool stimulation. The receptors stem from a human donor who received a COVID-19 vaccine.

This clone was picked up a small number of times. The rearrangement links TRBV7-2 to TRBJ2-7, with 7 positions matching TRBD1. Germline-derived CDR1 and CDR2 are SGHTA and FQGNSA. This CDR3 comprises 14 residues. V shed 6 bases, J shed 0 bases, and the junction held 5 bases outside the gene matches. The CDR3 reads CASSQDRVSYEQYV. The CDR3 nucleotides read TGTGCCAGCAGTCAAGACAGGGTCTCCTACGAGCAGTACGTC.

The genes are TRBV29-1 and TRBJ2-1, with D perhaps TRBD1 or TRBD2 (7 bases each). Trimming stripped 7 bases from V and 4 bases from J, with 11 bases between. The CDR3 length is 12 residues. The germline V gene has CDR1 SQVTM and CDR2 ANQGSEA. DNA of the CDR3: TGCAGCGGGGGGGGACAGTACAATGAGCAGTTCTTC. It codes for CSGGGQYNEQFF.

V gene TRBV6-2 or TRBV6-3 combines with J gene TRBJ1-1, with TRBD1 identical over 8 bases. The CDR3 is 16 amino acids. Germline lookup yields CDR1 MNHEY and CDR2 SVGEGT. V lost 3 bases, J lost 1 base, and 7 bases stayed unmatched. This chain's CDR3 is CASSYNPGGGNTEAFF. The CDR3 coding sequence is TGTGCCAGCAGTTATAATCCAGGGGGCGGGAACACTGAAGCTTTCTTT.

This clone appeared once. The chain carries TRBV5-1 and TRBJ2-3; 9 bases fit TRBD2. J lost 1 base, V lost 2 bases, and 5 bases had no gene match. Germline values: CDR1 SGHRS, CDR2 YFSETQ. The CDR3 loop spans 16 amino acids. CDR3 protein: CASSFERGVGTDTQYF. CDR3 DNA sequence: TGCGCCAGCAGCTTTGAGCGGGGGGTCGGCACAGATACGCAGTATTTT. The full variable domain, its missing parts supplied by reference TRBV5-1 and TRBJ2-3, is KAGVTQTPRYLIKTRGQQVTLSCSPISGHRSVSWYQQTPGQGLQFLFEYFSETQRNKGNFPGRFSGRQFSNSRSEMNVSTLELGDSALYLCASSFERGVGTDTQYFGPGTRLTVL.

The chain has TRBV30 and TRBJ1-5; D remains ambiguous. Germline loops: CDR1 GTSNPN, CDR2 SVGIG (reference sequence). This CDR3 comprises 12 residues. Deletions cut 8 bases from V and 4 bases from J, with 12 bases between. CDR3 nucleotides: TGTGCCGTGGATAACGCTAATCAGCCCCAGCATTTT. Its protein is CAVDNANQPQHF.

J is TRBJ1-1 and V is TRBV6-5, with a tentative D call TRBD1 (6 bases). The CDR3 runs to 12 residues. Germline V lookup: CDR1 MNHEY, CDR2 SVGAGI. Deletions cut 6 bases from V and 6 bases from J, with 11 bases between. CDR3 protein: CASRRGDAEAFF. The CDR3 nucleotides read TGTGCCAGCAGGAGGGGGGACGCTGAAGCTTTCTTT.

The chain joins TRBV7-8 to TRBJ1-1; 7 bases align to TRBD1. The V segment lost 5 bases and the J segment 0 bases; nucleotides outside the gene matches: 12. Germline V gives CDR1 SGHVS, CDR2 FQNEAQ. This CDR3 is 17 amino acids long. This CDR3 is CASSRLGTGAMNTEAFF. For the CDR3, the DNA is TGTGCCAGCAGCCGTCTCGGAACAGGGGCGATGAACACTGAAGCTTTCTTT. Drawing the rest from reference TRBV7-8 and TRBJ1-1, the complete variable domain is GAGVSQSPRYKVAKRGQDVALRCDPISGHVSLFWYQQALGQGPEFLTYFQNEAQLDKSGLPSDRFFAERPEGSVSTLKIQRTQQEDSAVYLCASSRLGTGAMNTEAFFGQGTRLTVV.

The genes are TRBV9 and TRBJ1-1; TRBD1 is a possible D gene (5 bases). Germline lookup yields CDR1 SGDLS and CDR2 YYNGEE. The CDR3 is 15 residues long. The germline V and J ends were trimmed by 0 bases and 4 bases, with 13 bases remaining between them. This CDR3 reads CASSVGSLGGTEAFF. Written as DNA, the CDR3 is TGTGCCAGCAGCGTAGGGAGTCTGGGGGGCACTGAAGCTTTCTTT.

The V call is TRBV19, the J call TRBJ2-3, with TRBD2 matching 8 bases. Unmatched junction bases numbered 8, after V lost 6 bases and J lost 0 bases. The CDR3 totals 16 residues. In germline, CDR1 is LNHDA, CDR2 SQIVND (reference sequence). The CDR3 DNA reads TGTGCCAGTAGCTCTCGCGGGGGGCCTAGCACAGATACGCAGTATTTT. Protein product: CASSSRGGPSTDTQYF.

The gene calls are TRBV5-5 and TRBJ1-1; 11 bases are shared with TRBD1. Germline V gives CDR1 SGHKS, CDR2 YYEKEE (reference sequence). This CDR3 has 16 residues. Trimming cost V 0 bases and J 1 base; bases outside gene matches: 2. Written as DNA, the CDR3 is TGTGCCAGCAGCTTGGTCGGGACAGGGGGGAACACTGAAGCTTTCTTT. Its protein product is CASSLVGTGGNTEAFF.

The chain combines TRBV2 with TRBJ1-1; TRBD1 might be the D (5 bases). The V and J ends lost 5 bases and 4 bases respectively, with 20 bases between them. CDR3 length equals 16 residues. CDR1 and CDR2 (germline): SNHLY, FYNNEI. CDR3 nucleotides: TGTGCCAGCAGTCGGGACGGACCCCTGGTGGGCACTGAAGCTTTCTTT. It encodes CASSRDGPLVGTEAFF.

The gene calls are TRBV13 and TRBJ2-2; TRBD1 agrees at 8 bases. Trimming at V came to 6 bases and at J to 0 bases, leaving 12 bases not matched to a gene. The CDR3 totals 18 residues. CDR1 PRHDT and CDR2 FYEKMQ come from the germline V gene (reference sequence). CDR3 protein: CASSQVRGQGPNTGELFF. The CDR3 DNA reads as TGTGCCAGCAGTCAGGTTCGTGGACAGGGACCGAACACCGGGGAGCTGTTTTTT. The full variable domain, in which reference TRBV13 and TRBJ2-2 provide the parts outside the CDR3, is AAGVIQSPRHLIKEKRETATLKCYPIPRHDTVYWYQQGPGQDPQFLISFYEKMQSDKGSIPDRFSAQQFSDYHSELNMSSLELGDSALYFCASSQVRGQGPNTGELFFGEGSRLTVL.

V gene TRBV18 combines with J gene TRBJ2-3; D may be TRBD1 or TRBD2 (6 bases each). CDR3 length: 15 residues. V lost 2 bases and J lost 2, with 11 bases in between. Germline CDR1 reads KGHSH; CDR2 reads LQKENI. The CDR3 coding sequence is TGTGCCAGCTCACCAGCGTCGGGGGCCACAGATACGCAGTATTTT. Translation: CASSPASGATDTQYF. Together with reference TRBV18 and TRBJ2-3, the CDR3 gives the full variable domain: NAGVMQNPRHLVRRRGQEARLRCSPMKGHSHVYWYRQLPEEGLKFMVYLQKENIIDESGMPKERFSAEFPKEGPSILRIQQVVRGDSAAYFCASSPASGATDTQYFGPGTRLTVL.